This entry features one T cell receptor (beta chain) sequence. This clone came up once. Its cognate antigen has yet to be identified. No much larger clone exists at a distance of one base, and base qualities are not known. Taken from the germline V gene (reference sequence), the CDR1 and CDR2 loops are SEHNR and FQNEAQ. The CDR3 sequence holds 14 residues, the cysteine and phenylalanine included. Of all the DNA, just the CDR3 is kept, 42 bases in frame from base 1. V loses 1 base of germline sequence and J loses 1 base, and the interval between the two ends is 5 bases. The CDR3 regions of human TCRbeta chains were subjected to immunosequencing. From the authors' description of their analysis: TCRs in the repertoires were compared against a reference library of SARS-CoV-2-specific TCRs that had been generated with the MIRA antigen-specificity platform. Breadth was defined as the fraction of unique TCRs that were SARS-CoV-2-associated, and depth was defined as the fraction of total T cells that were SARS-CoV-2-associated. Using the MIRA data, each spike-specific TCR was assigned both to the spike region to which the TCR was reactive and to a CD4 or CD8 class. Log10-transformed breadth and depth values were compared by one-way ANOVA with Sidak's multiple comparisons tests. In TCRdb, the immuneACCESS table is reduced to in-frame sequences with V and J assigned. These tables do not hold every clone; where another copy was compared, an unresolved V gene accounts for under half, and the others remain unexplained. That table gives V, J and clone size, and the DNA gave D and trimming. The sample profile shows about 140,000 clones; just over 90% of them were found once. The ten largest make up around 3.6% of the sample.

The sample originates from a study of T cell responses to AZD1222 COVID-19 vaccine (dated by TCRdb to the early 2020s). Regarding the research as a whole: AZD1222 recipients given second doses at about 4 weeks or at about 12 weeks were pooled, since spike-specific TCR depth and breadth were not found to differ between the two schedules. TCR sequencing was performed for about 240 trial participants, of whom some 200 were given two doses of AZD1222 and around 25 were given two doses of MenACWY control vaccine. Trial participants were enrolled by age into 18-55, 56-69 and 70-plus year subgroups, with roughly 160, 29 and 62 TCR-sequenced participants respectively. Study-wide findings and limitations: Vaccine-associated CD4 TCRs spanned the whole spike protein, with dominant responses in regions 160-218 and 743-854. Conclusions about previously exposed vaccinees are limited, since just a handful of AZD1222 recipients were seropositive for SARS-CoV-2 at baseline. Participants were mostly white British, with more females than males. The authors suggested clonal diversity may have been underestimated. The 56-69-year group was small, and its depth increase did not reach significance, likely because of low power. Epitopes outside the regions mutated in the B.1.351 and B.1.1.7 variants were reportedly recognized by nearly half of the unique spike-specific TCRs. No day 14 peak-response samples were available, so repertoires were characterized only after the peak T cell response. A significant rise in spike-specific TCR breadth and depth was observed after two AZD1222 doses relative to day 0 and relative to MenACWY recipients.

The time point label here, explained by the study, means: baseline before first vaccination. Vaccinee samples were obtained from the UK trials COV001 and COV002, which included a single-blind randomized controlled phase 2/3 trial of AZD1222 (ChAdOx1 nCoV-19) in healthy adults. For TCRbeta chain sequencing, PBMC samples from trial participants were taken at day 0 and at day 28 after the second dose. This specimen consisted of peripheral blood, obtained on day 0 of AZD1222 vaccination. The chain links TRBV7-9 with TRBJ1-5, with no D gene named confidently. The TCR originated in an adult in good health. The DNA is TGTGCCAGCAGCTTAGTAGGCAGCAATCAGCCCCAGCATTTT. It specifies CASSLVGSNQPQHF.